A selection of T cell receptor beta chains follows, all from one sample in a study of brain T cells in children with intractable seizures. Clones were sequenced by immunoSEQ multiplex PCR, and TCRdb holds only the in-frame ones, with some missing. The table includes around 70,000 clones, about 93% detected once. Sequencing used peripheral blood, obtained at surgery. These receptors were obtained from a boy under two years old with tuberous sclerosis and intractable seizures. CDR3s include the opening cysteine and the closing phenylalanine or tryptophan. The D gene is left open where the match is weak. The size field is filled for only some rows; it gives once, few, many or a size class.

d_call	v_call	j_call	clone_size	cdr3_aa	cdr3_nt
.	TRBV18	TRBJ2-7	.	CASSRQTGEVHEQYF	TGTGCCAGCTCACGGCAAACAGGGGAGGTACACGAGCAGTACTTC
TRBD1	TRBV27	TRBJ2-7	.	CASSWTGGLDEQYF	TGTGCCAGCAGTTGGACAGGGGGCCTGGACGAGCAGTACTTC
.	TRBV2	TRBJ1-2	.	CASSDVLPYGYTF	TGTGCCAGCAGTGATGTTCTTCCTTATGGCTACACCTTC
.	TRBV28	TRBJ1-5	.	CASRGTGLSNQPQHF	TGTGCCAGCAGGGGAACGGGGCTTTCAAATCAGCCCCAGCATTTT
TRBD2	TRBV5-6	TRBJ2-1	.	CASSLAAGGWYNEQFF	TGTGCCAGCAGCTTGGCGGCGGGGGGGTGGTACAATGAGCAGTTCTTC
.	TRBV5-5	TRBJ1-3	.	CASSLQSSGNTIYF	TGTGCCAGCAGCTTACAGTCCTCTGGAAACACCATATATTTT
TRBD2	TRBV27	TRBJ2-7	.	CASSFRRGEGEQYF	TGTGCCAGCAGTTTCCGGCGGGGGGAGGGCGAGCAGTACTTC
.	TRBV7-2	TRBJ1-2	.	CASSPRQSHGYTF	TGTGCCAGCAGCCCACGACAGAGCCATGGCTACACCTTC
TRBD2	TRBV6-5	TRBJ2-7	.	CASSQLAGGPYEQYF	TGTGCCAGCAGCCAACTAGCGGGGGGACCCTACGAGCAGTACTTC
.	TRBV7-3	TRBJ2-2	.	CASSLGVDTGELFF	TGTGCCAGCAGCTTAGGGGTGGACACCGGGGAGCTGTTTTTT
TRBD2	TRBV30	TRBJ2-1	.	CAWSPGLAAYNEQFF	TGTGCCTGGAGTCCTGGACTAGCGGCCTACAATGAGCAGTTCTTC
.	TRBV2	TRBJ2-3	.	CASSATTDTQYF	TGTGCCAGCAGTGCCACTACAGATACGCAGTATTTT
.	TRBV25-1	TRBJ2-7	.	CASSDGGIYEQYF	TGTGCCAGCAGTGATGGAGGGATCTACGAGCAGTACTTC
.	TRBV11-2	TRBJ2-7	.	CASSPFYEQYF	TGTGCCAGCAGCCCCTTTTACGAGCAGTACTTC
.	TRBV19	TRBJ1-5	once	CASSIGGYNQPQHF	TGTGCCAGTAGTATAGGCGGATACAATCAGCCCCAGCATTTT
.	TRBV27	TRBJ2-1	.	CASSLSPPQGWFF	TGTGCCAGCAGTTTATCCCCCCCGCAGGGGTGGTTCTTC
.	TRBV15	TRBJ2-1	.	CATSDLVSYNEQFF	TGTGCCACCAGCGATCTTGTCTCCTACAATGAGCAGTTCTTC
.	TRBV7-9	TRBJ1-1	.	CASSLPPKGGDTEAFF	TGTGCCAGCAGCCTCCCCCCGAAAGGGGGGGACACTGAAGCTTTCTTT
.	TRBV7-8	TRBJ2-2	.	CASSPLALRGTGELFF	TGTGCCAGCAGCCCCCTGGCACTGAGGGGCACCGGGGAGCTGTTTTTT
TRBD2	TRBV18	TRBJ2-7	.	CASSPRNTSGRTSYEQYF	TGTGCCAGCTCACCCCGAAATACTAGCGGGAGGACGTCCTACGAGCAGTACTTC
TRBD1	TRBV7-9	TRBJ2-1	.	CASTGQGGTYNEQFF	TGTGCCAGCACTGGACAGGGTGGGACCTACAATGAGCAGTTCTTC